A single sample is the source of the 30 T cell receptor beta chains below, sequenced in a study of blood T cells in healthy people across ages. A J-beta primer mix and a sample-barcoded 5' primer were used in a second PCR of roughly 6 to 11 cycles. TCRdb itself ran the 5' RACE reads through MiXCR, one entry per CDR3 protein. The sample has over 1,500,000 distinct CDR3 sequences, about 50% seen once; the top ten hold over 2%. The specimen sequenced was blood. Receptors originate from a woman in her 40s in good health.

DNA of the CDR3: TGTGCCAGCAGCGTAGAAGGTAGGAGGGATACGCAGTATTTT. This codes for CASSVEGRRDTQYF. V usage is TRBV9 and J usage is TRBJ2-3; TRBD2 might be the D (5 bases). Per the germline V gene, CDR1 is SGDLS and CDR2 is YYNGEE. V gave up 0 bases and J gave up 6 bases, with 11 bases separating them. The CDR3 sequence is 14 residues long.

A note on this clonotype: Germline is not matched at one junction end, which may reflect a read error. CDR3 DNA: TGTGCCAGCAGCAAAGGCTATCCACAAGGGACCCAGTACTTC. Translated, it gives CASSKGYPQGTQYF. The rearrangement links TRBV7-2 to TRBJ2-7, with D hard to call. The J call may be mistaken, given a closer DNA end match to TRBJ2-5. The length of the CDR3 is 14 residues. CDR1 and CDR2 from the germline V gene are SGHTA and FQGNSA.

This chain uses TRBV4-2 with TRBJ2-3; D is unresolved. Germline values: CDR1 LGHNA, CDR2 YNFKEQ. V lost 0 bases to trimming and J lost 2 bases, with 12 bases between them. This CDR3 comprises 16 residues. As DNA, the CDR3 is TGTGCCAGCAGCCAAGAAGTAGTGGGCGCCACAGATACGCAGTATTTT. This translates into CASSQEVVGATDTQYF.

V usage is TRBV6-2 or TRBV6-3 and J usage is TRBJ2-7; D might be TRBD1 (6 bases). The J call may be mistaken, given a closer DNA end match to TRBJ2-5. In germline, CDR1 is MNHEY, CDR2 SVGEGT. The CDR3 sequence is 14 residues long. The CDR3 DNA reads as TGTGCCAGACTCCGGGACAACCCGAGAGAGACCCAGTACTTC. It specifies CARLRDNPRETQYF.

This clonotype was seen only a few times. The chain uses TRBV7-6 and TRBJ1-2; 12 nucleotides line up with TRBD1. J gave up 7 bases and V 5 bases, and 5 bases lay outside the gene matches. The CDR3 consists of 14 residues. Germline V lookup: CDR1 SGHVS, CDR2 FNYEAQ. CDR3 nucleotides: TGTGCCAGCAGCAGAGGGACAGGGGGCAGTGGCTACACCTTC. This translates into CASSRGTGGSGYTF.

The rearrangement links TRBV12-3 or TRBV12-4 to TRBJ1-5, with 10 bases lining up with TRBD1. V trimming: 3 bases; J trimming: 1 base; junction bases outside the gene matches: 6. The CDR3 consists of 17 residues. The CDR3 coding sequence is TGTGCCAGCAGTTTGGGACAGGGGAGTGGGAGCAATCAGCCCCAGCATTTT. Its protein is CASSLGQGSGSNQPQHF.

This clonotype was seen a handful of times. V usage is TRBV12-3 or TRBV12-4 and J usage is TRBJ2-5; D unresolved. Between the trimmed V and J ends, which lost 5 bases and 5 bases, there was a span of 18 bases. This CDR3 is built from 15 residues. The CDR3 nucleotides are TGTGCCAGCAGTCCCAGATCGAAGGTCGGGGAGACCCAGTACTTC. Its protein product is CASSPRSKVGETQYF.

Written as DNA, the CDR3 is TGCAGCGTTGAAGGGTCAGCGGGGGCCTACAATGAGCAGTTCTTC. It yields the protein CSVEGSAGAYNEQFF. The chain has TRBV29-1 and TRBJ2-1, with 8 nucleotides matching TRBD2. In germline, CDR1 is SQVTM, CDR2 ANQGSEA. With V trimmed by 1 base and J by 2 bases, 4 bases remained unmatched. The CDR3 extends over 15 amino acids.

The chain recombines TRBV19 with TRBJ2-7; 11 nucleotides line up with TRBD1. The CDR3 totals 14 residues. The V gene's germline CDR1 is LNHDA and CDR2 SQIVND (reference sequence). The V and J ends lost 9 bases and 3 bases, in that order; junction bases with no gene match: 7. The CDR3 sequence is CASRGTGGNYEQYF. The CDR3 DNA reads TGTGCCAGCCGGGGGACAGGGGGAAACTACGAGCAGTACTTC.

Here the CDR3 reads CASSTERGDSYNEQFF. CDR3 nucleotides: TGTGCCAGCAGCACCGAGCGGGGCGACTCCTACAATGAGCAGTTCTTC. The chain employs TRBV7-9 and TRBJ2-1, with TRBD2 matching 7 bases. With V trimmed by 5 bases and J by 0 bases, 7 bases remained unmatched. The germline V gene has CDR1 SEHNR and CDR2 FQNEAQ (reference sequence). The CDR3 is made up of 16 amino acids.

V and J are TRBV20-1 and TRBJ1-2, with 12 bases matching TRBD1. The CDR3 is 17 amino acids. Germline lookup yields CDR1 DFQATT and CDR2 SNEGSKA (reference sequence). V gave up 3 bases and J gave up 4 bases; unmatched junction bases: 12. CDR3 protein: CSASLSGQGAKSYGYTF. CDR3 DNA: TGCAGTGCTAGTTTATCGGGACAGGGGGCAAAGAGCTATGGCTACACCTTC.

This chain uses TRBV12-3 or TRBV12-4 with TRBJ2-1; 10 positions match TRBD1. CDR3 length equals 17 residues. V gave up 4 bases and J gave up 6 bases; unmatched junction bases: 12. This CDR3 reads CASSWGTGDPHPNEQFF. CDR3 nucleotides: TGTGCCAGCAGTTGGGGGACAGGGGACCCACACCCCAATGAGCAGTTCTTC.

This clonotype has a single count. Relative to the germline gene, one junction end is altered; a read error may explain this. The V and J genes are TRBV5-1 and TRBJ1-4, with D perhaps TRBD1 (5 bases). The CDR3 contains 14 residues. The V gene's germline CDR1 is SGHRS and CDR2 YFSETQ. DNA for the CDR3: TGCGCCAGCAGCTTGCAGGGCGGAGGTGAAAAACCGTTTTTT. Its protein product is CASSLQGGGEKPFF.

The CDR3 nucleotides are TGCAGTGCTCCTTCGACAGGGGGCTTTCGAGAGACCCAGTACTTC. Its protein product is CSAPSTGGFRETQYF. The chain recombines TRBV20-1 with TRBJ2-5; 10 bases map to TRBD1. The CDR3 is made up of 15 amino acids. Germline V gene data show CDR1 as DFQATT and CDR2 as SNEGSKA (reference sequence). Unmatched junction bases numbered 10, after V lost 5 bases and J lost 4 bases.

This chain joins TRBV20-1 and TRBJ2-1, with D maybe TRBD1 (5 bases). Trimming took 5 bases from V and 3 from J, leaving 11 bases between them. The CDR3 covers 13 residues. The germline V gene encodes CDR1 DFQATT and CDR2 SNEGSKA (reference sequence). The DNA of the CDR3 is TGCAGTGCTGGGGCACATATCTACAATGAGCAGTTCTTC. Translating it yields CSAGAHIYNEQFF.

This clonotype was observed a few times. V gene TRBV5-1 combines with J gene TRBJ2-3, with 7 bases lining up with TRBD2. Germline assignment: CDR1 SGHRS and CDR2 YFSETQ. Trimming cost V 3 bases and J 1 base; bases outside gene matches: 5. This CDR3 is 15 amino acids long. For the CDR3, the DNA is TGCGCCAGCAGCTCCACTAGCGACCGCACAGATACGCAGTATTTT. Translation gives CASSSTSDRTDTQYF.

This chain links TRBV7-2 with TRBJ2-5; no reliable D call. The CDR3 length is 15 residues. Germline V gene sequence: CDR1 SGHTA, CDR2 FQGNSA. V dropped 5 bases and J dropped 1 base, with 14 bases sitting between them. CDR3 amino acids: CASSPAAPFQETQYF. The DNA for the CDR3 is TGTGCCAGCAGCCCGGCGGCCCCCTTCCAAGAGACCCAGTACTTC.

The chain is built from TRBV6-1 and TRBJ2-3, with 8 bases lining up with TRBD1. The junction had 10 bases not matched to a gene; V was cut back by 5 bases and J by 3 bases. Germline loops: CDR1 MNHNS, CDR2 SASEGT. This CDR3 region has 16 residues. The CDR3 DNA reads TGTGCCAGCAGTAGACACGACAGGGGCTCGACAGATACGCAGTATTTT. Its translation is CASSRHDRGSTDTQYF.

In its sample, this clonotype was seen a few times. The chain links TRBV28 to TRBJ2-5; a weak D match, TRBD2 (6 bases). In germline, CDR1 is MDHEN, CDR2 SYDVKM. V lost 7 bases and J 2 bases, leaving 8 bases between the germline ends. The length of the CDR3 is 12 residues. The CDR3 DNA sequence: TGTGCCAGCACACGGGGGCAAGAGACCCAGTACTTC. Its protein is CASTRGQETQYF.

In nucleotides, the CDR3 is TGTGCCAGCAGCTTAATTCACTTGGCCAGCCCAGAGACCCAGTACTTC. Protein product: CASSLIHLASPETQYF. The gene calls are TRBV7-3 and TRBJ2-5; D remains ambiguous. Trimming removed 1 base at V and 4 bases at J, with 16 bases between. Germline V gene data show CDR1 as SGHTA and CDR2 as FQGTGA. There are 16 residues in the CDR3.

The rearrangement links TRBV6-1 to TRBJ1-5; no clear D. Trimming cost V 1 base and J 3 bases, with 4 bases left between them. The CDR3 sequence is 13 residues long. Germline V gene lookup returns CDR1 MNHNS and CDR2 SASEGT. For the CDR3, the DNA is TGTGCCAGCAGTGAAGTCGCCAATCAGCCCCAGCATTTT. Its protein is CASSEVANQPQHF.

The V gene is TRBV7-2, the J gene TRBJ1-5, with D perhaps matching TRBD1 (5 bases). Germline lookup yields CDR1 SGHTA and CDR2 FQGNSA. V was shortened by 4 bases and J by 0 bases, with 19 bases between the two germline ends. This CDR3 spans 18 amino acids. CDR3 amino acids: CASSWDPDSLVSNQPQHF. CDR3 DNA sequence: TGTGCCAGCAGCTGGGACCCAGACAGCCTAGTTAGCAATCAGCCCCAGCATTTT.

This rearrangement joins TRBV27 to TRBJ1-2, with D hard to call. Germline V gives CDR1 MNHEY, CDR2 SMNVEV (reference sequence). Trimming removed 3 bases at V and 4 bases at J, with 9 bases between. The CDR3 has 13 residues. This CDR3 reads CASSLGITYGYTF. In nucleotides, the CDR3 is TGTGCCAGCAGTTTGGGGATAACCTATGGCTACACCTTC.

This chain connects TRBV27 to TRBJ2-5; weak D call: TRBD2 (6 bases). In germline, CDR1 is MNHEY, CDR2 SMNVEV (reference sequence). CDR3 length: 15 amino acids. Trimming removed 5 bases from V and 5 bases from J, with 18 bases in between. Written as DNA, the CDR3 is TGTGCCAGCAGTCCTCGGGACGCGGGGTGGGAGACCCAGTACTTC. This encodes CASSPRDAGWETQYF.

This clonotype occurred a few times. V gene TRBV6-2 or TRBV6-3 combines with J gene TRBJ2-7, with D possibly matching TRBD1 (5 bases). This CDR3 has 14 amino acids. Germline values: CDR1 MNHEY, CDR2 SVGEGT. Trimming took off 1 base at V and 2 bases at J, with 9 bases between the two ends. The CDR3: CASSYYGRAYEQYF. The DNA of the CDR3 is TGTGCCAGCAGTTACTACGGCAGGGCCTACGAGCAGTACTTC.

The V and J genes are TRBV5-1 and TRBJ1-2; a possible D gene is TRBD1 (5 bases). The CDR3 contains 16 residues. Per the germline V gene, CDR1 is SGHRS and CDR2 is YFSETQ. V lost 4 bases, J lost 5 bases, and 21 bases lay in between. CDR3: CASSPPGGPLGYGYTF. CDR3 coding DNA: TGCGCCAGCAGCCCCCCGGGGGGTCCCCTTGGGTATGGCTACACCTTC.

This clonotype was seen many times. This chain connects TRBV29-1 to TRBJ2-5; D is unresolved. The V end was cut by 0 bases, the J end by 5 bases, with 7 bases between. Germline V gene lookup returns CDR1 SQVTM and CDR2 ANQGSEA. The CDR3 contains 12 residues. The CDR3 DNA is TGCAGCGTTGAAGATGGTGGGGAGACCCAGTACTTC. Translating it yields CSVEDGGETQYF.

This chain joins TRBV12-3 or TRBV12-4 and TRBJ2-7, with D perhaps matching TRBD1 (5 bases). The CDR3 spans 14 residues. Trimming shortened V by 3 bases and J by 3 bases, and 12 bases separated the two germline ends. CDR3 DNA sequence: TGTGCCAGCAGTTTGTCAGGGTATGGCTACGAGCAGTACTTC. Translating gives CASSLSGYGYEQYF.

The chain combines TRBV18 with TRBJ2-4; 9 nucleotides align to TRBD1. The J call may not be correct, given that the DNA end is closer to TRBJ2-7. The CDR3 runs 14 residues. Germline V gene data show CDR1 as KGHSH and CDR2 as LQKENI. The CDR3 here is CASSPDRGGSEQYF. In nucleotides, the CDR3 is TGTGCCAGCTCACCGGACAGGGGAGGATCCGAGCAGTACTTC.

The chain recombines TRBV27 with TRBJ2-7, with D possibly being TRBD1 or TRBD2 (5 bases each). The CDR3 extends over 13 amino acids. Trimming removed 3 bases at V and 11 bases at J, with 17 bases between. Germline V CDR1 and CDR2: MNHEY, SMNVEV (reference sequence). CDR3 nucleotide sequence: TGTGCCAGCAGTTTTGGTGAGGGGCCGAAGAAGTACTTC. This codes for CASSFGEGPKKYF.